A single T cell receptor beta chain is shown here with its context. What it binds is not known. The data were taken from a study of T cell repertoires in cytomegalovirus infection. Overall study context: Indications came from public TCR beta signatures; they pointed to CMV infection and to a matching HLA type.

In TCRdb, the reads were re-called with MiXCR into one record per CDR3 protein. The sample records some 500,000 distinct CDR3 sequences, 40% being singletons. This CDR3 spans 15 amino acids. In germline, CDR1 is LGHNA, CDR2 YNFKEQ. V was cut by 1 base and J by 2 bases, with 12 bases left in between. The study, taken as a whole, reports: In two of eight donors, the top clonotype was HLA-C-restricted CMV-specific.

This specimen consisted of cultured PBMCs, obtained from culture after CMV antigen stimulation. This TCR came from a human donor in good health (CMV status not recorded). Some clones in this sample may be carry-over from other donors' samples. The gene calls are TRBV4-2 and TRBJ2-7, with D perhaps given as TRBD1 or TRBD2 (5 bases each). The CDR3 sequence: CASSQGGTEAYEQYF. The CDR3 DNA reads TGTGCCAGCAGCCAAGGAGGGACCGAGGCCTACGAGCAGTACTTC.